Described below is a single TCR beta chain sequence and its context. There is no known antigen for this receptor. Nothing much larger sits one base from this clone, and base qualities are not available. Each collaborating institution followed its own protocols to collect whole blood in K2EDTA tubes. For TCRbeta analysis, collaborator samples were shipped as frozen whole blood, as isolated PBMCs, or as DNA extracted from either sample type. The immunoSEQ Assay, a bias-controlled multiplex PCR, was used to amplify TCRbeta CDR3 regions from genomic DNA. On the authors' methods: Nucleated cell counts per sample were estimated from amplification of reference gene primers within the assay. To quantify the absolute abundance of each unique TCRbeta CDR3 rearrangement, sequence reads were collapsed and filtered. For each sample, productive Simpson clonality was calculated as the square root of Simpson's diversity index across productive rearrangements. TCRdb provides this immuneACCESS table in a form limited to in-frame rearrangements. Some clones are lacking; in checked studies, under half of them reflect an unresolved V gene, and why the rest are absent is not known. The DNA was the basis for D and trimming; V, J and clone size are from that table. The sample table lists over 150,000 clones, roughly nine tenths of them with a count of one. The ten biggest clones cover 1.1% of the sample.

The V end loses 0 bases and the J end loses 1 base, and a stretch of 10 bases separates them. Sequences LGHDT (CDR1) and YNNKEL (CDR2) are obtained from the germline V gene (reference sequence). The CDR3 holds 15 amino acids from the cysteine to the phenylalanine. Of the read, only the CDR3 DNA is kept; its 45 bases are in frame from base 1. The data were obtained in a study of blood T cell repertoires in COVID-19 (dated by TCRdb to 2020 to 2022). At the level of the whole study: Samples from collaborators originated in the United States, Italy and Spain and spanned both the acute and convalescent phases of COVID-19. Subjects who had been exposed to COVID-19, were actively infected with it, or had recovered from it provided the deeply sampled blood TCRbeta repertoires that made up the dataset. Nearly every sample came with metadata listing a de-identified subject ID, COVID-19 status, age in years and sex. The repertoires were released in a freely available public database meant as a resource for research on the immune response to SARS-CoV-2. The samples were drawn from two sources: the first 160 participants of the ongoing ImmuneRACE study, and over 1,000 subjects contributed by 6 global collaborators. The prospective study material was composed of cDNA or gDNA derived from T cells, B-cell-depleted T cells, or PBMCs. Where available, HLA class I and class II types were taken from metadata supplied by the sample provider and were not determined by assay-based typing. The full study reports these points: How much clinical and demographic metadata was included differed by source and by participant, and the metadata was provided uncurated.

The source material was peripheral blood. This sequence was found in a man aged 25-45 years with acute or convalescent COVID-19. The chain couples TRBV3-1 (or the pseudogene TRBV3-2) to TRBJ2-7, and possibly TRBD2, on 7 matching bases. The sequenced DNA is TGTGCCAGCAGCCAAGAGCGGGGGCCTTCCTACGAGCAGTACTTC. Its protein is CASSQERGPSYEQYF.